Described below is a single T cell receptor (beta chain) sequence and its context. Participants, roughly 18 to 90 years old, spanned more than 20 US areas. The table came from immunoSEQ multiplex PCR; TCRdb's copy has only in-frame clones and leaves some out. The table lists 200,000 to 300,000 clones, around 90% of them singletons. The record originates from a study of blood T cell repertoires in COVID-19. In the study overall: Samples of COVID-19 (acute and convalescent) were obtained from the United States, Italy and Spain. From T cells, B-cell-depleted T cells, or PBMCs came the material, which was cDNA or gDNA.

The CDR3 length is 15 residues. With V trimmed by 3 bases and J by 8 bases, 7 bases remained unmatched. Germline loops: CDR1 MNHEY, CDR2 SMNVEV (reference sequence). This receptor was identified in a young woman with acute COVID-19. The sequenced material came from PBMCs or T cells enriched from blood (not recorded which). The gene calls are TRBV27 and TRBJ2-1; 10 bases map to TRBD2. CDR3 sequence (DNA): TGTGCCAGCAGTTTGGTACTAGCGGGGTTCGATGAGCAGTTCTTC. Its translation is CASSLVLAGFDEQFF.